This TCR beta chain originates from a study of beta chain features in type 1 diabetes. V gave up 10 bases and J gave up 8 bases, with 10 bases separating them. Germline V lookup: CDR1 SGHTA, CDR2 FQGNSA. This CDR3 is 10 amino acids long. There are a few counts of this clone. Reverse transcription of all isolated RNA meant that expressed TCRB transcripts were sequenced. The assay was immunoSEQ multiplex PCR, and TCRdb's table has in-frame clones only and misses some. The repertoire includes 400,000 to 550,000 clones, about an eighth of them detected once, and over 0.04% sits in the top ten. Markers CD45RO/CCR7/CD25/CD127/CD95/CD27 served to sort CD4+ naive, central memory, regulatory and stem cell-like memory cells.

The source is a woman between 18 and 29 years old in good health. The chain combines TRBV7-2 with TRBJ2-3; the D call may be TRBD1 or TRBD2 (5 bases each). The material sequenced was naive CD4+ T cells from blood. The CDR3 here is CATGTLTQYF. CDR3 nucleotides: TGTGCCACGGGGACGCTTACGCAGTATTTT.